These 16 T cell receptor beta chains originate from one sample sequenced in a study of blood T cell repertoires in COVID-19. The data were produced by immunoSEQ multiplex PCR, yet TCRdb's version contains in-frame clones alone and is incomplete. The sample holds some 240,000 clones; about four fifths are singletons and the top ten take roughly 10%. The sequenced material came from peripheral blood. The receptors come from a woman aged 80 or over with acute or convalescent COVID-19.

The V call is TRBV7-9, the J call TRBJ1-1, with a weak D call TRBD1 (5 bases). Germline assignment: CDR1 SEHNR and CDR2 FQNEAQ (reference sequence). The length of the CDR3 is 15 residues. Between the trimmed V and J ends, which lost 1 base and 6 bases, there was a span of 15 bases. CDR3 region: CASSLESFRAPEAFF. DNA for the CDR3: TGTGCCAGCAGCTTAGAAAGTTTCAGGGCTCCTGAAGCTTTCTTT.

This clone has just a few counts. CDR3 DNA sequence: TGTGCCAGCAGCTTTCTGGGGGGGGACTATGGCTACACCTTC. Amino acid sequence: CASSFLGGDYGYTF. The gene calls are TRBV5-4 and TRBJ1-2; a weak D match, TRBD1 (5 bases). Looked up from germline, CDR1 is SGHNT and CDR2 is YYREEE (reference sequence). The ends were cut back, 2 bases at V and 3 bases at J, with 11 bases in the middle. This CDR3 spans 14 amino acids.

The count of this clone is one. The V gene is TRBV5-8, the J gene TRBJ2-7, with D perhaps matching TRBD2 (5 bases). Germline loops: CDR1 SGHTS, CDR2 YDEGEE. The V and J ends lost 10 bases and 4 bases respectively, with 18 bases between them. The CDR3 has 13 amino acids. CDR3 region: CAGEAGLLYEQYF. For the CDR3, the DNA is TGTGCCGGCGAGGCTGGACTCCTTTACGAGCAGTACTTC. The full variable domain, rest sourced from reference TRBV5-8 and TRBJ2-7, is EAGVTQSPTHLIKTRGQQATLRCSPISGHTSVYWYQQALGLGLQFLLWYDEGEERNRGNFPPRFSGRQFPNYSSELNVNALELEDSALYLCAGEAGLLYEQYFGPGTRLTVT.

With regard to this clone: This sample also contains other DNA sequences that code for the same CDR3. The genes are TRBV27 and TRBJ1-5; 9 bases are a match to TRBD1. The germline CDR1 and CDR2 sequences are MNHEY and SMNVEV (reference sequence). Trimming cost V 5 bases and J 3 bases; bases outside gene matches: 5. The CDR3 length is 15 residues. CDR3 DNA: TGTGCCAGCAGTCTTGACAGGGGGAACAATCAGCCCCAGCATTTT. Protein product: CASSLDRGNNQPQHF.

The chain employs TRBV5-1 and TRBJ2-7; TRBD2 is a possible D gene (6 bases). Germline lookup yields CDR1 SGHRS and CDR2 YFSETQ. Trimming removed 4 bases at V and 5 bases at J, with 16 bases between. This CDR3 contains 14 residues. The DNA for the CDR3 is TGCGCCAGCAGCCGGGACTGGCCCCCCAACGAGCAGTACTTC. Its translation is CASSRDWPPNEQYF.

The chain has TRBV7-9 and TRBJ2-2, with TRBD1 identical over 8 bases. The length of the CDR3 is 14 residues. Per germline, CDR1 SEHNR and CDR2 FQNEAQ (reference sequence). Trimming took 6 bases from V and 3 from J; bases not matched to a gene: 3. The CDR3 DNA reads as TGTGCCAGCAGATCAGGGGGCGACACCGGGGAGCTGTTTTTT. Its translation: CASRSGGDTGELFF.

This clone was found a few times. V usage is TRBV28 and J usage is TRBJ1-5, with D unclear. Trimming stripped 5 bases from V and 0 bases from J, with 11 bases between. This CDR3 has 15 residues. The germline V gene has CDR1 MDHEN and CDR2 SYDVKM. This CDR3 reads CASSQQSYSNQPQHF. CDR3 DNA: TGTGCCAGCAGTCAACAGAGTTATAGCAATCAGCCCCAGCATTTT.

This CDR3 is CASSLKGLSEKLFF. CDR3 DNA: TGTGCCAGCAGCTTGAAGGGGCTCTCTGAAAAACTGTTTTTT. J is TRBJ1-4 and V is TRBV5-6; the D gene is possibly TRBD1 (5 bases). Germline CDR1 reads SGHDT; CDR2 reads YYEEEE. V lost 1 base to trimming and J lost 7 bases, with 11 bases between them. The CDR3 length is 14 residues.

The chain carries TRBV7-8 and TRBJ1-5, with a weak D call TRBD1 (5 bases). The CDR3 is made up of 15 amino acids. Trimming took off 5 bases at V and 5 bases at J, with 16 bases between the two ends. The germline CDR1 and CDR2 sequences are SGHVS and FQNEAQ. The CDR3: CASSPGRGLHQPQHF. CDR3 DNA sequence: TGTGCCAGCAGCCCCGGCCGGGGACTGCATCAGCCCCAGCATTTT.

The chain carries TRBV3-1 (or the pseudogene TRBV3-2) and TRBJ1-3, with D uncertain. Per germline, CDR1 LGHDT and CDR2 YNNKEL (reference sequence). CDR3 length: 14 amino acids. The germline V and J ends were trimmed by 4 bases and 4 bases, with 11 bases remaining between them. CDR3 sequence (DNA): TGTGCCAGCAGCCCCCTCTCCTCCGGAAACACCATATATTTT. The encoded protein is CASSPLSSGNTIYF.

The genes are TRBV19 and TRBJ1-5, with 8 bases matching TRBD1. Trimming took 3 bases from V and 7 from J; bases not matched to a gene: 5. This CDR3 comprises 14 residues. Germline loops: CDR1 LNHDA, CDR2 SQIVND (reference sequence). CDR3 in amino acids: CASSIQGAGQPQHF. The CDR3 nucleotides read TGTGCCAGTAGTATCCAGGGGGCAGGACAGCCCCAGCATTTT.

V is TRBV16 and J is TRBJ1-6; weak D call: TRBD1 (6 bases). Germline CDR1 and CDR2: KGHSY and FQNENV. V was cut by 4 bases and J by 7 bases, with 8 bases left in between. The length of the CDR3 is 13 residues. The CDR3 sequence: CASSPGTNSPLHF. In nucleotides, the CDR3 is TGTGCCAGCAGCCCCGGGACAAATTCACCCCTCCACTTT.

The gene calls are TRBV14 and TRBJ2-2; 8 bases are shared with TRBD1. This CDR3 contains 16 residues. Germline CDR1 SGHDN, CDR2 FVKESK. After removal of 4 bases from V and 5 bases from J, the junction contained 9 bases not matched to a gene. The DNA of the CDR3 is TGTGCCAGCAGCCGAGAGACAGGGGTTATAACCGGGGAGCTGTTTTTT. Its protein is CASSRETGVITGELFF.

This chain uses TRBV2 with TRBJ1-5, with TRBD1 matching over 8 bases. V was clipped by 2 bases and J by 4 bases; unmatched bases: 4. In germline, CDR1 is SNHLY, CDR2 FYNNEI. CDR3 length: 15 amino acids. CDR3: CASSERTGFNQPQHF. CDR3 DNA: TGTGCCAGCAGTGAACGGACAGGGTTTAATCAGCCCCAGCATTTT.

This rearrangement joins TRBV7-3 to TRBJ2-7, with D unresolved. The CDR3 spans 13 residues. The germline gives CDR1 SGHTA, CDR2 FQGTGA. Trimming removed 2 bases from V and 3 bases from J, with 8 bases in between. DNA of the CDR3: TGTGCCAGCAGCTTAGGTCCTAACTACGAGCAGTACTTC. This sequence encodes CASSLGPNYEQYF.

CDR3 DNA: TGTGCCAGCAGCCAAGATTCGACAAAGAACTATGGCTACACCTTC. Its translation is CASSQDSTKNYGYTF. This sequence joins TRBV4-2 and TRBJ1-2; D is ambiguous. The CDR3 runs 15 residues. Germline V CDR1 and CDR2: LGHNA, YNFKEQ. Trimming stripped 0 bases from V and 2 bases from J, with 10 bases between.